This T cell receptor beta chain was sequenced for a study of Graves' ophthalmopathy and Graves' hyperthyroidism. Overall study: Investigators collected peripheral blood at initial diagnosis, before any treatment was given.

Amplification of the TCR beta CDR3 regions used RNA transcripts (as template). HTBI primers primed a first-round RT-PCR, and a second-round multiplex PCR followed. Via MiXCR, TCRdb re-called the multiplex PCR reads, giving one row per CDR3 protein. The repertoire holds about 480,000 distinct CDR3 sequences, with about 15% as singletons. Regarding the study as a whole: Among expanded thyroid clonotypes above 0.001 frequency, most also occurred in blood. Sensitivity reached 55% to 71% and specificity around 72% when the model predicted ophthalmopathy progression.

Additional autoimmune diseases, uncontrolled infections, pregnancy or lactation disqualified patients. The CDR3 covers 15 residues. Germline CDR1 reads SGHAT; CDR2 reads FQNNGV. The V gene end was trimmed by 5 bases and the J gene end by 5 bases; junction bases not matched to a gene: 10. In this sample, this clonotype turned up many times. Antigen: not known. The source material was blood. This receptor was taken from a woman aged 30 to 39 with Graves' ophthalmopathy. This chain links TRBV11-2 with TRBJ1-1; 8 bases line up with TRBD1. CDR3 protein: CASSQIRGRGTEAFF. CDR3 in DNA: TGTGCCAGCAGCCAGATCAGGGGGCGGGGGACTGAAGCTTTCTTT.